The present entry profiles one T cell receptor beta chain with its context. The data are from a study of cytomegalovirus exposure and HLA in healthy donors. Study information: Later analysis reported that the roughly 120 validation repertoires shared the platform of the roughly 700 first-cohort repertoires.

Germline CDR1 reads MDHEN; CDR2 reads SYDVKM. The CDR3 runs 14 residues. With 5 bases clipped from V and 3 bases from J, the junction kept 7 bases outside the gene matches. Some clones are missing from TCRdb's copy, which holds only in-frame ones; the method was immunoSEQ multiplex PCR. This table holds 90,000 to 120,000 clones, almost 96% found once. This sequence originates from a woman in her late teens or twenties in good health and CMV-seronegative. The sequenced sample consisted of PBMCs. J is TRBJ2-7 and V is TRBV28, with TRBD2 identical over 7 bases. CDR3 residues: CASSPRLAGYEQYF. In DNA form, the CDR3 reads TGTGCCAGCAGTCCACGACTAGCCGGCTACGAGCAGTACTTC.